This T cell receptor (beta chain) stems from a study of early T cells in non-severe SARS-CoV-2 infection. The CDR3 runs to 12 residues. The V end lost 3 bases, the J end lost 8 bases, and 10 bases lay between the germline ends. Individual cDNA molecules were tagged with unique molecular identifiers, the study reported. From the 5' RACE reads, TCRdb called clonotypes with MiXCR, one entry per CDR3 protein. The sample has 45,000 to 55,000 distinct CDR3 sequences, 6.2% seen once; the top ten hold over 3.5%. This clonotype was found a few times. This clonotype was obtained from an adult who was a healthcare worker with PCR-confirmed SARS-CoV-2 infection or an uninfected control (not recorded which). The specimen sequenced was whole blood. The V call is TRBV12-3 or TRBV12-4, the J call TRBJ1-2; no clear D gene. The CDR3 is CASSLIKEGYTF. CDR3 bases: TGTGCCAGCAGTTTGATTAAGGAAGGCTACACCTTC.